Listed below are T cell receptor beta chains from one sample, sequenced in a study of shared clonotypes between healthy human individuals. Data came from immunoSEQ multiplex PCR; TCRdb stores just in-frame clones and leaves some out. The repertoire consists of about 320,000 clones, with 80% to 90% occurring once and the leading ten covering roughly 15%. The sample consisted of memory CD8+ T cells sorted from blood. The receptors come from a man aged 18 to 35 in good health. Both conserved end residues are trimmed from each CDR3. Each record gives: V gene, J gene, CDR3 protein.

TRBV7-2,TRBJ2-1,ASSPRRLAVLFNEQF
TRBV28,TRBJ2-7,ASSLLGRTPVYEQY
TRBV29-1,TRBJ2-1,SVEGVQYNEQF
TRBV5-1,TRBJ1-5,ASSLEGGGQPQH
TRBV4-1,TRBJ2-7,ASSQSPSGSSYEQY
TRBV5-6,TRBJ2-7,ASSGEYEQY
TRBV6-6,TRBJ1-5,ASSPGVSHQPQH
TRBV4-2,TRBJ1-5,ASSRYSNQPQH
TRBV29-1,.,SVEQGAAYEQY
TRBV6-5,TRBJ2-1,ASSYAAGEWYEQF
TRBV5-1,TRBJ2-5,ASSSGLAGAGETQY
TRBV5-1,TRBJ2-5,ASSFKLGPPREETQY
TRBV6-4,TRBJ2-7,ASSKGAGGNYEQY
TRBV7-6,TRBJ2-5,ASSLGPFDSGQRRQETQY
TRBV6-1,TRBJ2-2,ASSDFLGTGELF
TRBV4-1,TRBJ2-3,ASSLELANTHTQY
TRBV2,TRBJ2-1,ASSHPGDWDNEQF
TRBV27,TRBJ2-2,ASSLGGAGELF
TRBV20-1,TRBJ1-1,SAWGGPEAF
TRBV2,TRBJ1-5,ASRRQGSNQPQH